The TCR beta chain under discussion was sequenced for a study of human T cells and chemical hapten exposure. Background on the study: 0.01% DPC was applied to the upper back in patch tests, which were read at 6 days.

Overall study results and limits: Counts of expanded TCRs at PT1 were positively correlated with patch test score.

The library labeled individual cDNA molecules by adding unique molecular identifiers to them. As originally analysed: Sample TCR totals centred on a median of 95,638, ranging about 23,224 to 690,600. One entry per CDR3 protein, called by TCRdb with MiXCR from the RACE reads. The authors' filters were not applied to this entry. The sample includes approximately 400,000 distinct CDR3 sequences, around 5.5% of them seen just once. This CDR3 is built from 15 residues. Germline CDR1 is LGHNA and CDR2 is YSLEER. Deletions cut 1 base from V and 2 bases from J, with 10 bases between. This clonotype has a count of ten or more. The antigen is undetermined. Time point noted: pre-sensitization, week 0. As to treatment: therapeutic diphenylcyclopropenone sensitization with weekly scalp DPC.

V gene TRBV4-3 combines with J gene TRBJ2-3, with no clear D. The sample consisted of whole blood, taken in connection with sensitization to the hapten diphenylcyclopropenone (DPC). This clonotype was sampled from a woman in her 50s with alopecia areata. Some clones in this sample may be carry-over from other donors' samples. DNA of the CDR3: TGCGCCAGCAGCCAAGGCGGCGGAGACACAGATACGCAGTATTTT. It encodes CASSQGGGDTDTQYF.